The entry below gives a single T cell receptor (beta chain) sequence along with its context. Its antigen is not known. Under the authors' procedure: Because ImmunoSEQ provided only junction sequences with no quality scores, the filtering differed. The repertoire was sequenced with immunoSEQ multiplex PCR; TCRdb's copy has only in-frame clones and lacks some. The V and J calls and the clone size are those of that table, but D and trimming were determined from the DNA. The sample lists about 1.5 million clones, more than 95% occurring once. The source of the sample is a study of shared clonotypes between healthy human individuals. As for the study in general: Three plates each covered CD4 naive and memory; CD8 naive two, CD8 memory one. Study results and caveats: Naive subsets usually exceeded memory subsets in estimated richness. Sequencing depth was predicted to influence how clonotypes are shared among donors.

The specimen sequenced was naive CD4+ T cells sorted from blood. Subset indicated: CD45RA+ positively selected. The receptor was derived from a man aged 30 to 39 in good health.

The CDR3 region is CASSLAEWPSHLRNQPQHF. The CDR3 nucleotides are TGTGCCAGCAGCTTGGCGGAATGGCCAAGCCACCTTCGCAATCAGCCCCAGCATTTT. V and J are TRBV5-4 and TRBJ1-5; the D is unclear. V shed 0 bases and J shed 2 bases, with 21 bases lying between them. CDR3 size: 19 residues. The germline V gene encodes CDR1 SGHNT and CDR2 YYREEE (reference sequence). Combining the CDR3 with reference TRBV5-4 and TRBJ1-5 gives the whole variable domain ETGVTQSPTHLIKTRGQQVTLRCSSQSGHNTVSWYQQALGQGPQFIFQYYREEENGRGNFPPRFSGLQFPNYSSELNVNALELDDSALYLCASSLAEWPSHLRNQPQHFGDGTRLSIL.